What follows are 13 T cell receptor beta chains derived from one specimen sequenced in a study of blood T cell repertoires in COVID-19. Sequenced by immunoSEQ multiplex PCR; TCRdb stores in-frame clones only, minus some. The sample holds 310,000 or so clones, around 87% seen once. The source material was peripheral blood. These receptors all stem from a man over 45 with active or convalescent COVID-19.

The gene calls are TRBV11-2 and TRBJ1-1, with TRBD1 as a possible D gene (6 bases). Trimming took off 0 bases at V and 12 bases at J, with 11 bases between the two ends. CDR3 size: 12 residues. CDR1 is SGHAT, CDR2 FQNNGV, per germline. The CDR3 loop is CASSLELRGTFF. CDR3 in DNA: TGTGCCAGCAGCTTAGAATTAAGGGGGACTTTCTTT.

This chain joins TRBV7-2 and TRBJ1-5; 9 nucleotides match TRBD1. This CDR3 is 15 amino acids long. Trimming took 6 bases from V and 7 from J; bases not matched to a gene: 10. CDR1 is SGHTA, CDR2 FQGNSA, per germline. The chain's CDR3 is CASSRDGQGYQPQHF. In nucleotides, the CDR3 is TGTGCCAGCAGTCGTGACGGACAGGGGTACCAGCCCCAGCATTTT.

This clone was observed a handful of times. This chain links TRBV18 with TRBJ1-3; D might be TRBD1 (6 bases). This CDR3 comprises 14 residues. Trimming shortened V by 3 bases and J by 4 bases, and 10 bases separated the two germline ends. Germline V CDR1 and CDR2: KGHSH, LQKENI. The CDR3 DNA sequence: TGTGCCAGCTCACCCGGGACACGAGGAAACACCATATATTTT. Translation: CASSPGTRGNTIYF. The variable domain in full, completed from reference TRBV18 and TRBJ1-3, reads NAGVMQNPRHLVRRRGQEARLRCSPMKGHSHVYWYRQLPEEGLKFMVYLQKENIIDESGMPKERFSAEFPKEGPSILRIQQVVRGDSAAYFCASSPGTRGNTIYFGEGSWLTVV.

The CDR3 DNA is TGCGCCAGCAGCTTGGGACAGGGGTTGGACACTGAAGCTTTCTTT. Its protein product is CASSLGQGLDTEAFF. J is TRBJ1-1 and V is TRBV5-1; 8 nucleotides agree with TRBD1. Germline loops: CDR1 SGHRS, CDR2 YFSETQ. The ends lost 0 bases at V and 3 bases at J; junction bases unmatched: 4. The CDR3 is 15 residues long.

The chain has TRBV7-2 and TRBJ2-7; D may be TRBD2 (6 bases). V shed 1 base and J shed 3 bases, with 13 bases lying between them. CDR3 length: 15 amino acids. Germline V CDR1 and CDR2: SGHTA, FQGNSA. This CDR3 is CASSLVAGPNYEQYF. DNA of the CDR3: TGTGCCAGCAGCTTAGTCGCGGGGCCCAACTACGAGCAGTACTTC.

The chain combines TRBV20-1 with TRBJ2-7; no reliable D call. Germline V gene sequence: CDR1 DFQATT, CDR2 SNEGSKA (reference sequence). Trimming stripped 3 bases from V and 2 bases from J, with 17 bases between. The length of the CDR3 is 15 residues. The CDR3 DNA sequence: TGCAGTGCTAGTCGTGGGCCTTACACCACCTACGAGCAGTACTTC. Translating it yields CSASRGPYTTYEQYF.

The chain combines TRBV19 with TRBJ1-2; no reliable D call. The length of the CDR3 is 14 residues. Looked up from germline, CDR1 is LNHDA and CDR2 is SQIVND (reference sequence). V lost 1 base and J 4 bases, leaving 10 bases between the germline ends. The CDR3 nucleotides are TGTGCCAGTAGTATAGCTCGGGAAAGCTATGGCTACACCTTC. Protein product: CASSIARESYGYTF. The variable domain in full, with the rest retrieved from reference TRBV19 and TRBJ1-2, is DGGITQSPKYLFRKEGQNVTLSCEQNLNHDAMYWYRQDPGQGLRLIYYSQIVNDFQKGDIAEGYSVSREKKESFPLTVTSAQKNPTAFYLCASSIARESYGYTFGSGTRLTVV.

On this clone: Within the sample, other DNA sequences also encode this same CDR3. The V and J genes are TRBV12-3 or TRBV12-4 and TRBJ1-5; the D is unclear. The length of the CDR3 is 13 residues. The ends were cut back, 3 bases at V and 5 bases at J, with 8 bases in the middle. This chain's CDR3 is CASSFSGDQPQHF. The CDR3 DNA follows: TGTGCCAGCAGTTTTTCCGGGGATCAGCCCCAGCATTTT.

CDR3 DNA: TGTGCCACCAGCAGAGGACAGGGGACCCAGCCCCAGCATTTT. This gives the protein CATSRGQGTQPQHF. V usage is TRBV15 and J usage is TRBJ1-5; TRBD1 matches at 8 bases. CDR1 is LNHNV, CDR2 YYDKDF, per germline (reference sequence). V was pared by 1 base and J by 7 bases, with 3 bases of the junction left unmatched. This CDR3 is 14 amino acids long. The full variable domain, rest sourced from reference TRBV15 and TRBJ1-5, is DAMVIQNPRYQVTQFGKPVTLSCSQTLNHNVMYWYQQKSSQAPKLLFHYYDKDFNNEADTPDNFQSRRPNTSFCFLDIRSPGLGDTAMYLCATSRGQGTQPQHFGDGTRLSIL.

The chain uses TRBV5-1 and TRBJ1-4; 8 bases fit TRBD1. Germline trimming cut 0 bases from V and 5 bases from J; bases unmatched to any gene: 3. The CDR3 is 15 amino acids. Per germline, CDR1 SGHRS and CDR2 YFSETQ. The CDR3 spells CASSLGTGRNEKLFF. Here the CDR3 DNA reads TGCGCCAGCAGCTTGGGGACAGGGCGAAATGAAAAACTGTTTTTT.

In DNA form, the CDR3 reads TGTGCCTGGAGGAGTCGACAGTCTAATTCACCCCTCCACTTT. Its protein is CAWRSRQSNSPLHF. The chain combines TRBV30 with TRBJ1-6; possibly TRBD1 for D (5 bases). With 3 bases removed from V and 6 bases from J, the gap between germline ends came to 12 bases. Germline V lookup: CDR1 GTSNPN, CDR2 SVGIG (reference sequence). The CDR3 sequence is 14 residues long. Looking up the rest from reference TRBV30 and TRBJ1-6 gives the full variable domain: SQTIHQWPATLVQPVGSPLSLECTVEGTSNPNLYWYRQAAGRGLQLLFYSVGIGQISSEVPQNLSASRPQDRQFILSSKKLLLSDSGFYLCAWRSRQSNSPLHFGNGTRLTVT.

The J gene is TRBJ2-2, the V gene TRBV5-5, with 9 bases that match TRBD1. Germline CDR1 is SGHKS and CDR2 is YYEKEE (reference sequence). After removal of 4 bases from V and 4 bases from J, the junction contained 8 bases not matched to a gene. The length of the CDR3 is 16 residues. CDR3 DNA sequence: TGTGCCAGCAGCCCTCGGGGACAGGGAAGCACCGGGGAGCTGTTTTTT. This translates into CASSPRGQGSTGELFF.

V usage is TRBV27 and J usage is TRBJ2-1; D possibly corresponds to TRBD2 (5 bases). V lost 1 base to trimming and J lost 1 base, with 8 bases between them. The CDR3 length is 15 residues. Germline assignment: CDR1 MNHEY and CDR2 SMNVEV (reference sequence). The CDR3 loop is CASSLYGMSYNEQFF. CDR3 coding DNA: TGTGCCAGCAGTTTATACGGGATGTCCTACAATGAGCAGTTCTTC.